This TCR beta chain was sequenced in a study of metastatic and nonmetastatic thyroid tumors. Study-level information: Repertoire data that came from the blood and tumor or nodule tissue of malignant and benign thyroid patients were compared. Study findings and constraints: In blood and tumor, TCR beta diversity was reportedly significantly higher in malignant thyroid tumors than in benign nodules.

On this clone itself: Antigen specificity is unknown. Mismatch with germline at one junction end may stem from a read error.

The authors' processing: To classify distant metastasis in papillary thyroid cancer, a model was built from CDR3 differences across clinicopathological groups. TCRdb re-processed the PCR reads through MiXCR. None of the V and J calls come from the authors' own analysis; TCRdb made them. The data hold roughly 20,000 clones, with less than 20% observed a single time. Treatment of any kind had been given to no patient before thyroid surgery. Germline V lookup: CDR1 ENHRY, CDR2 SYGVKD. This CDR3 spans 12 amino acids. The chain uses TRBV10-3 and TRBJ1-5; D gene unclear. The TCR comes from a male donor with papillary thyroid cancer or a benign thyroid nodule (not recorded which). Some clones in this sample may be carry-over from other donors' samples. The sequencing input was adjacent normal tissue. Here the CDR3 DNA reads TGTGCCGTCAGTGCAGCAAATCAGCCCCAGAATTTT. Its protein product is CAVSAANQPQNF.